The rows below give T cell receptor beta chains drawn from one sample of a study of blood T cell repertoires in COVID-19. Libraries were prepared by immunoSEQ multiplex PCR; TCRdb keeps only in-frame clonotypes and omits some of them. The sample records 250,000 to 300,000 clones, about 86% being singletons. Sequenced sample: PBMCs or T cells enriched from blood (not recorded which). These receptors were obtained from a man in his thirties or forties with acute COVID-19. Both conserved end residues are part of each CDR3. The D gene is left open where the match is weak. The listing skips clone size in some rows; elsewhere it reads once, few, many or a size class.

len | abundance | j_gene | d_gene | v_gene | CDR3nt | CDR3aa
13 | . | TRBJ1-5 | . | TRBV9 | TGTGCCAGCAGCCCGGGGTCTGGTCAGCCCCAGCATTTT | CASSPGSGQPQHF
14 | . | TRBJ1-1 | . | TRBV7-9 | TGTGCCAGCAGCTCAACAGATTCGAGCACTGAAGCTTTCTTT | CASSSTDSSTEAFF
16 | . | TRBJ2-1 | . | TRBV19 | TGTGCCAGTAGTCCCAGAACCGGAGGGACCTACAATGAGCAGTTCTTC | CASSPRTGGTYNEQFF
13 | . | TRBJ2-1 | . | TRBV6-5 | TGTGCCAGCAGAGGACATATGCGCAATGAGCAGTTCTTC | CASRGHMRNEQFF
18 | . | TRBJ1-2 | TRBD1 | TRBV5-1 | TGTGCCAGCAGCACCCATACCCCCATACAGGGGGTCAACTATGGCTACACCTTC | CASSTHTPIQGVNYGYTF
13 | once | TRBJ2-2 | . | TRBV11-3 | TGTGCCAGCAGCTGGTCCGGGACAGGGGAGCTGTTTTTT | CASSWSGTGELFF
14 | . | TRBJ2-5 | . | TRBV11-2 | TGTGCCAGCAGCTTAGATCCGGGGATTGGGACCCAGTACTTC | CASSLDPGIGTQYF
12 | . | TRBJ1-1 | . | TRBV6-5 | TGTGCCAGCAGTAGTGGAACAGACGAAGCTTTCTTT | CASSSGTDEAFF
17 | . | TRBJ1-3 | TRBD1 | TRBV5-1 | TGCGCCAGCAGCTGGGGGGACAGGGGATTCTCTGGAAACACCATATATTTT | CASSWGDRGFSGNTIYF
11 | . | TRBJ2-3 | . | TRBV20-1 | TGCAGTGCTAGTCGGGCAGATACGCAGTATTTT | CSASRADTQYF
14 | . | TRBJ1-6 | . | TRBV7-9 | TGTGCCAGCACCGAGGGTGAGGGCAATTCACCCCTCCACTTT | CASTEGEGNSPLHF
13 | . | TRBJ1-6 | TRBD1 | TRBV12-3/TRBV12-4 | TGTGCCAGACAGGGACAGGGTGACTCACCCCTCCACTTT | CARQGQGDSPLHF
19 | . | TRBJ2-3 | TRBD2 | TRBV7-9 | TGTGCCAGCAGCTTGGTTGGGAGCGGGAGGTCTGATTATGCAGATACGCAGTATTTT | CASSLVGSGRSDYADTQYF
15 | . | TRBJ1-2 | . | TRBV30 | TGTGCCTGGAAGGCTCGCGGGGAAGGCGGATATGGCTACACCTTC | CAWKARGEGGYGYTF
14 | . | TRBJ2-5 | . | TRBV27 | TGTGCCAGCAGCTTCAGGTCAGGTTGGGAGACCCAGTACTTC | CASSFRSGWETQYF
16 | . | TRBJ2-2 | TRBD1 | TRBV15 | TGTGCCACCAGCGAACCGGGACAGCGATACACCGGGGAGCTGTTTTTT | CATSEPGQRYTGELFF
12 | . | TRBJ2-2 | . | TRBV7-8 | TGTGCCAGCGGCCCATCCCCCGGGGAGCTGTTTTTT | CASGPSPGELFF